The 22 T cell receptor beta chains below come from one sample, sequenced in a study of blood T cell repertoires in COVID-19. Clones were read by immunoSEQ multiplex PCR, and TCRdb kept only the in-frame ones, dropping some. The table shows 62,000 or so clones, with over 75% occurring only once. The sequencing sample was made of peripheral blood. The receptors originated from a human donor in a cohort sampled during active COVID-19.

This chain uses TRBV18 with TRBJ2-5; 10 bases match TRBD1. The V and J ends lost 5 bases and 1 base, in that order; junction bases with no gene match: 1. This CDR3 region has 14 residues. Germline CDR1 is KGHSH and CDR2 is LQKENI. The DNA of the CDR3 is TGTGCCAGCTCAAGGACAGGGGGCCAAGAGACCCAGTACTTC. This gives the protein CASSRTGGQETQYF.

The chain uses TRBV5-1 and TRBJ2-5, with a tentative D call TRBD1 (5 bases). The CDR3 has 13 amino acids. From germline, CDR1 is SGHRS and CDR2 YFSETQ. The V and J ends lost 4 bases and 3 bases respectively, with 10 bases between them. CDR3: CASSPQTEETQYF. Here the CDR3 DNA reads TGCGCCAGCAGCCCTCAGACAGAAGAGACCCAGTACTTC.

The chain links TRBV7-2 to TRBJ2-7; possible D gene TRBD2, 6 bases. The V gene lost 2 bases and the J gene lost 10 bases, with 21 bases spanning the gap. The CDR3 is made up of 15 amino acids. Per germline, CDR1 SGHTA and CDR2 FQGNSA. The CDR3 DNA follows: TGTGCCAGCAGCTTACAGGGAGGATCAGCGGGTGGACAGTACTTC. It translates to CASSLQGGSAGGQYF.

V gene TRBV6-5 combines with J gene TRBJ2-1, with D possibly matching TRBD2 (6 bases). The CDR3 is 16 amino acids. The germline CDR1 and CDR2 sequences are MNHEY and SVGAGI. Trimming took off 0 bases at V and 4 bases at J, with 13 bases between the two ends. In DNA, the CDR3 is TGTGCCAGCAGTTACTCGGGCCCGGGACTGTACAATGAGCAGTTCTTC. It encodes CASSYSGPGLYNEQFF.

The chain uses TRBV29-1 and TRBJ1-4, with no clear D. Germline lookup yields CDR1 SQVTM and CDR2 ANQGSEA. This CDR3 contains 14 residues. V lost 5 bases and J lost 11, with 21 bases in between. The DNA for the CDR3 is TGCAGCGTTCCTCTCGAGATCACATGCGGGAAACTGTTTTTT. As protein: CSVPLEITCGKLFF.

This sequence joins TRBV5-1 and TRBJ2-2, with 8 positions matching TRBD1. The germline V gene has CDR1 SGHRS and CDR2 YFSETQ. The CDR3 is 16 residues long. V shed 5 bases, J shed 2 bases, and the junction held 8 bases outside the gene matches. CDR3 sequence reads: CASRASGTGNTGELFF. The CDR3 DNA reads TGCGCCAGCAGAGCCTCCGGGACAGGTAACACCGGGGAGCTGTTTTTT.

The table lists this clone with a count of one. The CDR3 sequence: CASTVARTARAGDNEQFF. CDR3 bases: TGTGCCAGCACCGTGGCCCGGACCGCGCGAGCGGGGGACAATGAGCAGTTCTTC. The rearrangement links TRBV27 to TRBJ2-1, with TRBD2 identical over 8 bases. Losses at the gene ends were 7 bases for V and 5 bases for J; bases not matched to a gene: 19. This CDR3 is 18 amino acids long. The germline V gene has CDR1 MNHEY and CDR2 SMNVEV (reference sequence).

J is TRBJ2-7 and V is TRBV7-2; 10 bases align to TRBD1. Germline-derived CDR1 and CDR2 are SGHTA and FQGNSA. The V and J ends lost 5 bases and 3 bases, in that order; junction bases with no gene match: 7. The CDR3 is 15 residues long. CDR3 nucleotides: TGTGCCAGCAGCGGGCGGGGGACAGGGGTCTACGAGCAGTACTTC. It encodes CASSGRGTGVYEQYF.

The CDR3 spells CASRNRAASTDTQYF. The CDR3 DNA reads TGTGCCAGCAGGAACAGGGCTGCTAGCACAGATACGCAGTATTTT. The rearrangement links TRBV6-5 to TRBJ2-3; TRBD1 might be the D (6 bases). V lost 6 bases and J lost 0, with 13 bases in between. The CDR3 loop spans 15 amino acids. CDR1 MNHEY and CDR2 SVGAGI come from the germline V gene.

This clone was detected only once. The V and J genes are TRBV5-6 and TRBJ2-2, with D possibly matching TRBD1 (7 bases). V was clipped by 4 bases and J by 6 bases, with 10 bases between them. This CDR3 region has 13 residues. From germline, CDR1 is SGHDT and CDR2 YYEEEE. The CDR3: CASSRRGAGELFF. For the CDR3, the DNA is TGTGCCAGCAGCCGCAGGGGGGCCGGGGAGCTGTTTTTT.

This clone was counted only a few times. CDR3: CASSEGTAQRYGYTF. The CDR3 DNA reads as TGTGCCAGCAGTGAAGGGACAGCTCAGCGCTATGGCTACACCTTC. The V and J genes are TRBV6-1 and TRBJ1-2, with TRBD1 as a possible D gene (6 bases). The CDR3 sequence is 15 residues long. V lost 1 base, J lost 4 bases, and 13 bases lay in between. Per germline, CDR1 MNHNS and CDR2 SASEGT.

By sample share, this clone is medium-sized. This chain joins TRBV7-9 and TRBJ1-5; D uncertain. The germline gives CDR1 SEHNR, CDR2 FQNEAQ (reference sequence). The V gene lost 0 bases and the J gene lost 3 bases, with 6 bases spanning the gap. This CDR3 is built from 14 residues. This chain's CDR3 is CASSLARDNQPQHF. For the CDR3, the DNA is TGTGCCAGCAGCTTAGCGCGGGACAATCAGCCCCAGCATTTT.

In nucleotides, the CDR3 is TGCGCCAGCAGCTTGGCCTCGGGGGTCTCCTACGAGCAGTACTTC. The encoded protein is CASSLASGVSYEQYF. The J gene is TRBJ2-7, the V gene TRBV5-1; maybe TRBD2 (6 bases). The CDR3 has 15 amino acids. Germline CDR1 reads SGHRS; CDR2 reads YFSETQ. Trimming shortened V by 0 bases and J by 0 bases, and 10 bases separated the two germline ends.

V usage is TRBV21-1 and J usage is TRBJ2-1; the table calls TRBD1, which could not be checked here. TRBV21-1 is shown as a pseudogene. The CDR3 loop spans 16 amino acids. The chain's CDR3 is CASSITRGFTYNEQFF. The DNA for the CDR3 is TGTGCCAGCAGCATAACAAGGGGGTTCACCTACAATGAGCAGTTCTTC.

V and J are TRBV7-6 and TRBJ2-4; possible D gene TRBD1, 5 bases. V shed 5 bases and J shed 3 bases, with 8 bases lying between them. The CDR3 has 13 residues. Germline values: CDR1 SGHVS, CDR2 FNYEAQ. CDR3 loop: CASSPDSKNIQYF. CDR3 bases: TGTGCCAGCAGCCCCGACAGCAAAAACATTCAGTACTTC.

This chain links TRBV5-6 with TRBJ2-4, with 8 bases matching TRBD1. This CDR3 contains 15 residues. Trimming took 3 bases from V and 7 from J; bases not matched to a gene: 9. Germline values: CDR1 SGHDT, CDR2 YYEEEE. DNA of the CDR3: TGTGCCAGCAGCTACGGACAGGGAATGAATAACATTCAGTACTTC. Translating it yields CASSYGQGMNNIQYF.

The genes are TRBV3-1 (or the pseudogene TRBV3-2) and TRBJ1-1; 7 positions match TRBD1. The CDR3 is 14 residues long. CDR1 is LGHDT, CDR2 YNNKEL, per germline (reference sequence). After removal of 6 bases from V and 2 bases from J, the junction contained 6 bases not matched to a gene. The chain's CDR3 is CASRPGTANTEAFF. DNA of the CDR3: TGTGCCAGCAGGCCCGGGACAGCAAACACTGAAGCTTTCTTT.

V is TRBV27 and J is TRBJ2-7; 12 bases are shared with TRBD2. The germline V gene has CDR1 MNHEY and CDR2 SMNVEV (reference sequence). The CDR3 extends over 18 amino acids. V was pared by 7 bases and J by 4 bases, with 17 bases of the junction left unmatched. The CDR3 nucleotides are TGTGCCAGCATGGAAAGGGCTAGCGGGAGGGGAGGTCTATACGAGCAGTACTTC. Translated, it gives CASMERASGRGGLYEQYF.

CDR3 DNA sequence: TGTGCCAGTAGTATAGATGAGGGTCGCAATCAGCCCCAGCATTTT. This sequence encodes CASSIDEGRNQPQHF. V is TRBV19 and J is TRBJ1-5; D not resolved. Germline V gene sequence: CDR1 LNHDA, CDR2 SQIVND (reference sequence). The CDR3 runs to 15 residues. V lost 0 bases and J lost 2, with 8 bases in between.

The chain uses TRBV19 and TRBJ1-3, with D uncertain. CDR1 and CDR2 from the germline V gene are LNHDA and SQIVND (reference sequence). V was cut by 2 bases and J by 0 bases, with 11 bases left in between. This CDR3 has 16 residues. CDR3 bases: TGTGCCAGTAGTATACTTTCACCGCGCTCTGGAAACACCATATATTTT. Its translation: CASSILSPRSGNTIYF.

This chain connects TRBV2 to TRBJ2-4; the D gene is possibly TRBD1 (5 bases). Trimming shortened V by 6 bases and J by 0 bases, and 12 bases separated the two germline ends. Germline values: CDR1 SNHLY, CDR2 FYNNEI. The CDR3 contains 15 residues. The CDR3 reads CASSGQGLAKNIQYF. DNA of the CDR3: TGTGCCAGCAGCGGCCAGGGTCTAGCCAAAAACATTCAGTACTTC.

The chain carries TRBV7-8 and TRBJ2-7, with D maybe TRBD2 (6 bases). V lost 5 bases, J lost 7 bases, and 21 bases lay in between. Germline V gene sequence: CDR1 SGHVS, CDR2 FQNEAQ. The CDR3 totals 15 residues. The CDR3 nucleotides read TGTGCCAGCAGCCCTCCGGGAGCCACCATGGAAGAGCAGTACTTC. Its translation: CASSPPGATMEEQYF. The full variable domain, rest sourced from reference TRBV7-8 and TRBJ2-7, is GAGVSQSPRYKVAKRGQDVALRCDPISGHVSLFWYQQALGQGPEFLTYFQNEAQLDKSGLPSDRFFAERPEGSVSTLKIQRTQQEDSAVYLCASSPPGATMEEQYFGPGTRLTVT.